This T cell receptor (beta chain) was sequenced during a study of blood T cell repertoires in COVID-19. The protocol was immunoSEQ multiplex PCR, while the TCRdb copy is restricted to in-frame clones and leaves out a portion. The sample contains approximately 110,000 clones, approximately 91% of which appear only once. Trimming removed 4 bases from V and 5 bases from J, with 8 bases in between. This CDR3 spans 12 amino acids. Germline V lookup: CDR1 KGHSH, CDR2 LQKENI. The chain links TRBV18 to TRBJ1-2; D not certain. The sequenced sample was peripheral blood. This clonotype originated in a woman in her 70s who had recovered from COVID-19. The CDR3 loop reads CASSRPRYGYTF. The CDR3 nucleotides read TGTGCCAGCTCACGACCTCGGTATGGCTACACCTTC.